This T cell receptor (beta chain) was sequenced in a study of T cells in Graves' hyperthyroidism and ophthalmopathy. Study-level results: Ophthalmopathy and stable hyperthyroidism were separated by a 13 V-J model.

Those patients with uncontrolled infection, other autoimmune disease, pregnancy or lactation were excluded. There were TCR beta CDR3 regions amplified from RNA transcripts. The TCR CDR3 was amplified in a first-round RT-PCR using the HTBI primer set. MiXCR was run by TCRdb on the multiplex PCR reads, yielding one entry per CDR3 protein. The table lists about 320,000 distinct CDR3 sequences, approximately 16% of them singletons. The table lists this clonotype with a few counts. Its antigen is still unknown. The V gene lost 1 base and the J gene lost 4 bases, with 7 bases spanning the gap. CDR3 length equals 12 residues. The germline V gene has CDR1 SQVTM and CDR2 ANQGSEA.

Sequenced material: blood. This receptor was taken from a man aged 30 to 39 with Graves' hyperthyroidism. V gene TRBV29-1 combines with J gene TRBJ1-2; D possibly corresponds to TRBD1 (5 bases). CDR3 in DNA: TGCAGCGTTGAAGGCGGGGCCTATGGCTACACCTTC. Amino acids: CSVEGGAYGYTF. Using reference TRBV29-1 and TRBJ1-2 for the parts outside the CDR3, the full variable domain is SAVISQKPSRDICQRGTSLTIQCQVDSQVTMMFWYRQQPGQSLTLIATANQGSEATYESGFVIDKFPISRPNLTFSTLTVSNMSPEDSSIYLCSVEGGAYGYTFGSGTRLTVV.